The next 3 T cell receptor beta chains were all read from a single sample in a study of blood T cell repertoires in COVID-19. This table comes from immunoSEQ multiplex PCR, and its TCRdb copy is limited to in-frame clones, with some not included. Of around 86,000 clones listed, approximately 88% were seen once; the top ten hold over 9.5%. The sequenced sample was peripheral blood. The receptors here all came from a human donor in a cohort sampled during active COVID-19.

The genes are TRBV5-6 and TRBJ2-2; D not resolved. Per germline, CDR1 SGHDT and CDR2 YYEEEE. The ends were cut back, 4 bases at V and 0 bases at J, with 7 bases in the middle. The CDR3 runs 14 residues. The CDR3 sequence: CASSPDSNTGELFF. Here the CDR3 DNA reads TGTGCCAGCAGCCCCGACTCGAACACCGGGGAGCTGTTTTTT.

This chain joins TRBV6-5 and TRBJ2-3, with D possibly matching TRBD2 (5 bases). The CDR3 is 16 residues long. The ends were cut back, 4 bases at V and 0 bases at J, with 14 bases in the middle. Germline V gene sequence: CDR1 MNHEY, CDR2 SVGAGI. The CDR3 spells CASSSLASLSTDTQYF. CDR3 nucleotide sequence: TGTGCCAGCAGTTCCCTCGCTAGCCTTAGCACAGATACGCAGTATTTT.

V usage is TRBV7-2 and J usage is TRBJ2-1; TRBD2 matches 8 bases. CDR3 length equals 17 residues. V shed 5 bases, J shed 6 bases, and the junction held 15 bases outside the gene matches. CDR1 SGHTA and CDR2 FQGNSA come from the germline V gene. The CDR3 DNA reads TGTGCCAGCAGCATTAGCGGAGGAGTAGCGGGATTCAATGAGCAGTTCTTC. Its translation: CASSISGGVAGFNEQFF.